A selection of T cell receptor beta chains follows, all from one sample in a study of T cells in Graves' hyperthyroidism and ophthalmopathy. TCRdb fed the multiplex PCR reads into MiXCR, producing one record per CDR3 protein. Of a few hundred thousand distinct CDR3 sequences listed, roughly 13% are singletons. The sequenced sample was blood. The receptor source for this set is a woman under 30 with Graves' hyperthyroidism. Both conserved end residues are trimmed from each CDR3.

v_call,cdr3_aa
TRBV20-1,SAETGGNISGEKLF
TRBV28,ASSFRLGVETQY
TRBV20-1,SARRTSGYNEQF
TRBV28,ATTDLLGSSCNEQF
TRBV12-3/TRBV12-4,ASSLAIAEQY
TRBV12-5,ASGLDAWDSPTDTQY
TRBV6-1,ASTSGGSDTQY
TRBV20-1,SARAGVNTEAF
TRBV5-1,ASSLEIRGGPYNEQF
TRBV27,ASSSSLGLGGSPLH
TRBV7-8,ASSSGQHQETQY
TRBV19,ASSPPGRLNEQY
TRBV20-1,SAREWGVRNTEAF
TRBV20-1,SAIPRTGGLVEAF
TRBV5-1,ASSLAGLAGVVEQF
TRBV20-1,SARDGRGIDEQY
TRBV6-5,ASSYSGLSQPQH
TRBV7-8,ASSHQARFFSGNTIY
TRBV6-1,ASSSLAGGPGELF
TRBV10-3,AISAGMTNEKLF
TRBV20-1,SASKENQPQH
TRBV2,ASYYTTYEQF
TRBV12-3/TRBV12-4,ASSLRREMNTEAF
TRBV28,ASTITGGQINSPLH
TRBV20-1,SAELPQGADTQY
TRBV11-2,ASSPRWGADDTQY
TRBV6-2/TRBV6-3,ASSPRAGPYGYT
TRBV20-1,SAREWGVGNTEAF
TRBV11-2,ASSTNRDTEAF
TRBV12-3/TRBV12-4,ASSERTPNSPLH